Following are 25 T cell receptor beta chains from one sample sequenced in a study of T cell repertoires in cytomegalovirus infection. TCRdb passed the reads through MiXCR, listing each CDR3 protein once. Seen here are roughly 190,000 distinct CDR3 sequences, roughly 9.8% observed once, and the top ten hold about 4.6%. The sample comprised PBMCs. The receptors shown here come from a human donor in good health (CMV status not recorded). Some clones in this sample may be carry-over from other donors' samples.

At least ten counts were recorded for this clonotype. This chain connects TRBV7-2 to TRBJ2-5; 10 nucleotides agree with TRBD1. The CDR3 covers 14 residues. Germline V gene data show CDR1 as SGHTA and CDR2 as FQGNSA. The V and J ends lost 4 bases and 4 bases, in that order; junction bases with no gene match: 3. The CDR3 reads CASSSDRGRETQYF. CDR3 sequence (DNA): TGTGCCAGCAGCTCCGACAGGGGGCGAGAGACCCAGTACTTC.

This clonotype was counted a few times. This chain uses TRBV28 with TRBJ2-1; D is ambiguous. Germline V lookup: CDR1 MDHEN, CDR2 SYDVKM. The CDR3 consists of 15 residues. V lost 6 bases and J 11 bases, leaving 23 bases between the germline ends. CDR3 protein: CASRPRLLLGIKQFF. In DNA form, the CDR3 reads TGTGCCAGCAGGCCGAGACTGCTTCTGGGGATTAAGCAGTTCTTC.

This clonotype was seen a few times. The chain recombines TRBV5-1 with TRBJ1-1; no clear D gene. The germline V and J ends were trimmed by 0 bases and 1 base, with 7 bases remaining between them. This CDR3 has 14 residues. Germline values: CDR1 SGHRS, CDR2 YFSETQ. The DNA of the CDR3 is TGCGCCAGCAGCTTGGCCACAGCGAACACTGAAGCTTTCTTT. Its translation: CASSLATANTEAFF. Full variable domain (rest looked up from reference TRBV5-1 and TRBJ1-1): KAGVTQTPRYLIKTRGQQVTLSCSPISGHRSVSWYQQTPGQGLQFLFEYFSETQRNKGNFPGRFSGRQFSNSRSEMNVSTLELGDSALYLCASSLATANTEAFFGQGTRLTVV.

The table lists this clonotype with many counts. CDR3 in amino acids: CASSLLDNQPQHF. CDR3 coding DNA: TGTGCCAGCAGCTTACTCGATAATCAGCCCCAGCATTTT. The V gene is TRBV7-2, the J gene TRBJ1-5, with D hard to call. Trimming stripped 2 bases from V and 4 bases from J, with 6 bases between. The CDR3 totals 13 residues. Germline V gives CDR1 SGHTA, CDR2 FQGNSA.

The chain has TRBV6-2 or TRBV6-3 and TRBJ2-1; D might be TRBD2 (6 bases). The CDR3 runs to 13 residues. The germline V gene has CDR1 MNHEY and CDR2 SVGEGT. With 5 bases removed from V and 7 bases from J, the gap between germline ends came to 12 bases. CDR3: CASSRLRGNEQFF. CDR3 DNA: TGTGCCAGCAGTCGACTCCGGGGGAATGAGCAGTTCTTC.

This clonotype was counted between two and nine times. The chain is built from TRBV12-5 and TRBJ2-7; 7 nucleotides align to TRBD2. The J segment lost 7 bases and the V segment lost 6 bases, leaving 9 bases of the junction unmatched. Germline CDR1 LGHNT, CDR2 FRNRAP. The CDR3 consists of 13 residues. DNA of the CDR3: TGTGCTAGTGGGCGTTCTATCGGGGGGGAGCAGTACTTC. Translated: CASGRSIGGEQYF.

This sequence joins TRBV27 and TRBJ2-5; 9 nucleotides line up with TRBD1. Unmatched junction bases numbered 5, after V lost 2 bases and J lost 4 bases. Germline CDR1 is MNHEY and CDR2 is SMNVEV (reference sequence). The CDR3 consists of 15 residues. DNA for the CDR3: TGTGCCAGCAGTTTAAGGGACAGGGTTACAGAGACCCAGTACTTC. Residues: CASSLRDRVTETQYF.

This clonotype has at least ten counts. V gene TRBV14 combines with J gene TRBJ2-7; D is ambiguous. V was cut by 0 bases and J by 7 bases, with 7 bases left in between. The CDR3 covers 12 residues. In germline, CDR1 is SGHDN, CDR2 FVKESK. CDR3 loop: CASSQDAVEQYF. For the CDR3, the DNA is TGTGCCAGCAGCCAAGACGCAGTGGAGCAGTACTTC.

The V gene is TRBV28, the J gene TRBJ2-4; tentative D call: TRBD2 (7 bases). This CDR3 region has 14 residues. CDR1 is MDHEN, CDR2 SYDVKM, per germline. The V end lost 0 bases, the J end lost 8 bases, and 11 bases lay between the germline ends. CDR3 sequence reads: CASSLWGGQDIQYF. CDR3 in DNA: TGTGCCAGCAGTTTATGGGGGGGGCAAGACATTCAGTACTTC.

This clonotype was counted many times. Here the CDR3 DNA reads TGTGCCAGCAGCTTAAATGACGGGACGGCAATTGAAGCTTTCTTT. Protein: CASSLNDGTAIEAFF. The V and J genes are TRBV7-8 and TRBJ1-1, with a tentative D call TRBD1 (5 bases). Germline loops: CDR1 SGHVS, CDR2 FQNEAQ. V was pared by 2 bases and J by 7 bases, with 17 bases between. The CDR3 sequence is 15 residues long. The full variable domain, in which reference TRBV7-8 and TRBJ1-1 provide the parts outside the CDR3, is GAGVSQSPRYKVAKRGQDVALRCDPISGHVSLFWYQQALGQGPEFLTYFQNEAQLDKSGLPSDRFFAERPEGSVSTLKIQRTQQEDSAVYLCASSLNDGTAIEAFFGQGTRLTVV.

The chain carries TRBV7-2 and TRBJ1-2; 9 positions agree with TRBD1. Germline CDR1 reads SGHTA; CDR2 reads FQGNSA. The CDR3 is 14 residues long. V was clipped by 5 bases and J by 8 bases; unmatched bases: 9. The CDR3 here is CASSPGQGIEGYTF. CDR3 nucleotide sequence: TGTGCCAGCAGCCCGGGACAGGGAATCGAGGGCTACACCTTC. Drawing the rest from reference TRBV7-2 and TRBJ1-2, the complete variable domain is GAGVSQSPSNKVTEKGKDVELRCDPISGHTALYWYRQSLGQGLEFLIYFQGNSAPDKSGLPSDRFSAERTGGSVSTLTIQRTQQEDSAVYLCASSPGQGIEGYTFGSGTRLTVV.

The sample holds many counts of this clonotype. The chain links TRBV7-2 to TRBJ1-1, with D hard to call. In germline, CDR1 is SGHTA, CDR2 FQGNSA. Trimming took off 6 bases at V and 5 bases at J, with 16 bases between the two ends. The CDR3 has 14 residues. The chain's CDR3 is CASRRFAGRTEAFF. CDR3 DNA: TGTGCCAGCAGGCGTTTCGCCGGGAGGACTGAAGCTTTCTTT.

This clonotype has a count of ten or more. This sequence joins TRBV7-2 and TRBJ1-1, with 8 bases matching TRBD1. The CDR3 length is 15 residues. V gave up 6 bases and J gave up 3 bases; unmatched junction bases: 9. CDR1 SGHTA and CDR2 FQGNSA come from the germline V gene. This CDR3 reads CASSRDRGKDTEAFF. Here the CDR3 DNA reads TGTGCCAGCAGTCGCGACAGGGGCAAGGACACTGAAGCTTTCTTT.

This clonotype was picked up many times. V usage is TRBV7-2 and J usage is TRBJ1-4; maybe TRBD1 (5 bases). Per germline, CDR1 SGHTA and CDR2 FQGNSA. This CDR3 has 14 amino acids. Trimming removed 1 base from V and 4 bases from J, with 7 bases in between. CDR3 protein: CASSLEDNNEKLFF. The CDR3 nucleotides read TGTGCCAGCAGCTTAGAGGACAATAATGAAAAACTGTTTTTT. Full variable domain (rest looked up from reference TRBV7-2 and TRBJ1-4): GAGVSQSPSNKVTEKGKDVELRCDPISGHTALYWYRQSLGQGLEFLIYFQGNSAPDKSGLPSDRFSAERTGGSVSTLTIQRTQQEDSAVYLCASSLEDNNEKLFFGSGTQLSVL.

At least ten counts were recorded for this clonotype. This rearrangement joins TRBV28 to TRBJ2-1; 9 bases map to TRBD2. Germline trimming cut 5 bases from V and 14 bases from J; bases unmatched to any gene: 13. Germline CDR1 reads MDHEN; CDR2 reads SYDVKM. The CDR3 contains 14 residues. The CDR3 reads CASSSRLAGTKEFF. In nucleotides, the CDR3 is TGTGCCAGCAGTAGCCGGCTAGCGGGGACCAAGGAGTTCTTC.

The chain is built from TRBV5-4 and TRBJ2-1; D might be TRBD1 (6 bases). The CDR3 length is 15 residues. CDR1 is SGHNT, CDR2 YYREEE, per germline (reference sequence). Trimming took off 4 bases at V and 5 bases at J, with 16 bases between the two ends. The DNA for the CDR3 is TGTGCCAGCAGCCCCCCACCAACAGGGAACAATGAGCAGTTCTTC. Amino acid sequence: CASSPPPTGNNEQFF.

This clonotype was found many times. The genes are TRBV28 and TRBJ2-2, with D possibly being TRBD1 (6 bases). Germline V gene lookup returns CDR1 MDHEN and CDR2 SYDVKM. Between the trimmed V and J ends, which lost 4 bases and 4 bases, there was a span of 16 bases. The CDR3 has 16 amino acids. In nucleotides, the CDR3 is TGTGCCAGCAGTTCGGACAGATCCCTTCCCACCGGGGAGCTGTTTTTT. This encodes CASSSDRSLPTGELFF.

This clonotype was picked up a small number of times. The chain employs TRBV11-2 and TRBJ2-3, with 7 bases that match TRBD2. Germline-derived CDR1 and CDR2 are SGHAT and FQNNGV. The junction had 7 bases not matched to a gene; V was cut back by 8 bases and J by 5 bases. The CDR3 is 13 residues long. The CDR3 reads CASGAGVKDTQYF. In DNA form, the CDR3 reads TGTGCCAGCGGGGCGGGGGTAAAAGATACGCAGTATTTT.

The J gene is TRBJ2-5, the V gene TRBV14; 9 bases match TRBD1. The CDR3 runs 15 residues. The V gene's germline CDR1 is SGHDN and CDR2 FVKESK. The ends lost 4 bases at V and 1 base at J; junction bases unmatched: 4. The CDR3 DNA is TGTGCCAGCAGCCCTCCGGACAGGGGCCAAGAGACCCAGTACTTC. Protein product: CASSPPDRGQETQYF.

This rearrangement joins TRBV2 to TRBJ2-2; 8 nucleotides line up with TRBD2. J was trimmed by 3 bases and V by 6 bases; bases with no gene match: 6. Germline CDR1 is SNHLY and CDR2 is FYNNEI. CDR3 length: 15 residues. CDR3 amino acids: CASSSSGGDTGELFF. CDR3 sequence (DNA): TGTGCCAGCAGCTCCAGCGGGGGAGACACCGGGGAGCTGTTTTTT.

This clonotype occurred many times. This chain connects TRBV7-9 to TRBJ2-5; tentative D call: TRBD2 (5 bases). The length of the CDR3 is 12 residues. The V gene lost 5 bases and the J gene lost 7 bases, with 11 bases spanning the gap. Per the germline V gene, CDR1 is SEHNR and CDR2 is FQNEAQ (reference sequence). The CDR3 DNA reads TGTGCCAGCAGCCCACCGAGCGGGACCCAGTACTTC. Its protein product is CASSPPSGTQYF.

The chain recombines TRBV6-1 with TRBJ2-7, with 8 nucleotides matching TRBD1. Germline CDR1 is MNHNS and CDR2 is SASEGT. The CDR3 length is 13 residues. The ends lost 8 bases at V and 1 base at J; junction bases unmatched: 4. The CDR3 spells CASLGQVSYEQYF. The DNA of the CDR3 is TGTGCCAGCTTGGGACAGGTTTCCTACGAGCAGTACTTC.

This clonotype has at least ten counts. V and J are TRBV6-1 and TRBJ2-3; 9 bases are shared with TRBD2. The CDR3 consists of 15 residues. V was pared by 5 bases and J by 4 bases, with 7 bases of the junction left unmatched. Germline V gene sequence: CDR1 MNHNS, CDR2 SASEGT. As DNA, the CDR3 is TGTGCCAGCAGTCCCGGGCTAGCGGGATCAGATACGCAGTATTTT. It yields the protein CASSPGLAGSDTQYF.

Worth noting for this clonotype: Possible read error: a much larger clone is one base away. The genes are TRBV6-2 or TRBV6-3 and TRBJ2-7; unclear D gene. The CDR3 sequence is 14 residues long. Germline CDR1 is MNHEY and CDR2 is SVGEGT. CDR3 sequence reads: CASSYRAHSYVQYF. The CDR3 nucleotides are TGTGCCAGCAGTTACAGAGCCCATTCCTACGTGCAGTACTTC.

This clonotype was observed at least ten times. V gene TRBV29-1 combines with J gene TRBJ1-2; TRBD1 agrees at 9 bases. The germline gives CDR1 SQVTM, CDR2 ANQGSEA. The CDR3 loop spans 13 amino acids. Germline trimming cut 6 bases from V and 1 base from J; bases unmatched to any gene: 3. The CDR3 nucleotides read TGCAGCGTGGGACAGGGAATTAACTATGGCTACACCTTC. It encodes CSVGQGINYGYTF.